This note documents a single T cell receptor (beta chain) sequence. As yet, its antigen is unknown. This record belongs to a study of human thymus T cells. Study conclusions and caveats: As related research reported, thymic repertoires overlapped highly among unrelated individuals. Seemingly biased V and J gene usage marked thymic and blood repertoires.

The assay was immunoSEQ multiplex PCR, and TCRdb's table has in-frame clones only and misses some. The sample holds some 120,000 clones; about 93% are singletons and the top ten take roughly 0.024%. Germline V gene sequence: CDR1 SNHLY, CDR2 FYNNEI. Trimming cost V 6 bases and J 7 bases, with 10 bases left between them. The CDR3 covers 11 residues. Obtained as resections during corrective heart surgery, the thymus tissue was then studied. This clonotype was sampled from a boy younger than two with a congenital heart defect but otherwise immunologically healthy. The material sequenced was thymus tissue. The chain carries TRBV2 and TRBJ2-7; the D gene is possibly TRBD1 (5 bases). CDR3 nucleotides: TGTGCCAGCAGCGAGACAGTTGAGCAGTACTTC. Amino acid sequence: CASSETVEQYF.